This T cell receptor beta chain was observed in a study of CD8 T cells in ankylosing spondylitis. This clonotype appeared once. The target antigen is unknown. Germline-derived CDR1 and CDR2 are SGHTA and FQGTGA. The CDR3 extends over 13 amino acids. Trimming removed 5 bases at V and 1 base at J, with 9 bases between. Whole-study findings and limits: Some of the motif variants had earlier been found in reactive arthritis patients' fluid and blood. In ankylosing spondylitis patients, matched synovial fluid reportedly showed significant enrichment of disease-linked clones. A TCR beta motif made of about eight highly homologous variants seemed typical of ankylosing spondylitis blood.

Quantitative 5'-RACE was performed with molecular barcodes, and it yielded the TCR beta libraries. MiXCR, applied by TCRdb to the 5' RACE reads, yields one record per CDR3 protein. This table has hundreds of thousands of distinct CDR3 sequences, more than 25% appearing once. The receptor's source is a male donor with ankylosing spondylitis or in good health (not recorded which). This rearrangement joins TRBV7-3 to TRBJ2-7; no clear D. Sample: blood, either unsorted or a sorted T cell fraction (not recorded which). CDR3 sequence: CASSLSRSYEQYF. CDR3 nucleotides: TGTGCCAGCAGCCTCTCACGGTCCTACGAGCAGTACTTC.